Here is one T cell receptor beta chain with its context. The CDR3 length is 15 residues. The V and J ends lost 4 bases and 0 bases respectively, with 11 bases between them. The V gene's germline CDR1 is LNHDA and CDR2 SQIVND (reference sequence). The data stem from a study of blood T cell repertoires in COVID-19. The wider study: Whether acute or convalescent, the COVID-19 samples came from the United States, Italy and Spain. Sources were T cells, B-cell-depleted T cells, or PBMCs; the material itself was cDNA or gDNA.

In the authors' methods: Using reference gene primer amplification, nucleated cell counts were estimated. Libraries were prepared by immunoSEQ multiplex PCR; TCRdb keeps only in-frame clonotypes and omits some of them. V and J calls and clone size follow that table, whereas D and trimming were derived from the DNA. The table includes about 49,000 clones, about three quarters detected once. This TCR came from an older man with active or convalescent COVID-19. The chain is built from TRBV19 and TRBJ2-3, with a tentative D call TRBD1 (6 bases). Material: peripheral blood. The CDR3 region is CASSTDRSSTDTQYF. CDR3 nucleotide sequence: TGTGCCAGTAGTACGGACAGATCTAGCACAGATACGCAGTATTTT.